The rows below give T cell receptor beta chains drawn from one sample of a study of regulatory T cells in long-lasting Graves disease. TCRdb re-derived calls from the multiplex PCR reads in MiXCR, one entry per CDR3 protein. There are roughly 440,000 distinct CDR3 sequences in the sample; 16% occur only once, and around a quarter lies in the top ten. These records were also assigned to another study, of T cells in Graves' hyperthyroidism and ophthalmopathy.

Sequencing was performed on peripheral blood mononuclear cells (PBMCs), taken at new diagnosis, from a patient treated with antithyroid drugs. The receptors derive from a woman aged 18-35 years with Graves disease. CDR3s leave out the opening cysteine and the closing phenylalanine or tryptophan. The D gene is left open where the match is weak.

D gene | CDR3 length | V gene | CDR3 protein
- | 11 | TRBV2 | ASSGGRQDTQY
- | 13 | TRBV2 | ASNLESLAKNIQY
- | 11 | TRBV7-8 | ASSGQIYNEQF
- | 13 | TRBV2 | ASTRADLSYNEQF
- | 14 | TRBV6-1 | ASSPRVQGFTEGYT
- | 12 | TRBV5-1 | ASSLVADTGELF
- | 14 | TRBV19 | ASSIGTPQNTGELF
- | 13 | TRBV9 | ASSPQIRAGDEQF
- | 10 | TRBV6-1 | ASKALQETQY
- | 13 | TRBV4-1 | ASGQVSTGGYEQY
- | 12 | TRBV29-1 | SVTDGAVTGELF
TRBD1 | 13 | TRBV2 | ASTRDRDSNQPQH
- | 6 | TRBV7-2 | ASSLDY
TRBD2 | 13 | TRBV29-1 | SVEKASGNTDTQY
TRBD2 | 12 | TRBV29-1 | SVTTSGRTYEQY
TRBD2 | 12 | TRBV6-2/TRBV6-3 | ASRKSGRVNEQF
- | 10 | TRBV10-3 | ATSGPSYEQY